This T cell receptor (beta chain) derives from a study of monozygotic twins with inflammatory bowel disease. One entry per CDR3 protein, without DNA, is what TCRdb gives after re-calling the 5' RACE reads. In all, the sample yields some 130,000 distinct CDR3 sequences. The sequence derives from a human donor with ulcerative colitis or Crohn's disease, or a healthy co-twin of an affected twin (not recorded which). Sequenced material: blood.

The CDR3 loop reads CSLQQAGEIITF. The chain joins TRBV7-9 to TRBJ1-2; TCRdb picks TRBD1, but there is no DNA to check that call. This CDR3 is 12 amino acids long. The germline CDR1 and CDR2 sequences are SEHNR and FQNEAQ (reference sequence).